The source of this T cell receptor beta chain is a study of blood T cell repertoires in COVID-19. About the research overall: PBMCs, B-cell-depleted T cells, or T cells were the source of the cDNA or gDNA that made up the material.

Data came from immunoSEQ multiplex PCR; TCRdb stores just in-frame clones and leaves some out. The table lists under 150,000 clones, about 84% of them singletons. The germline V gene has CDR1 SGHTA and CDR2 FQGNSA. The CDR3 totals 15 residues. Deletions cut 1 base from V and 8 bases from J, with 14 bases between. This TCR was recovered from a woman between 45 and 60 years old with acute or convalescent COVID-19. The chain couples TRBV7-2 to TRBJ1-4; the D is unclear. Material: peripheral blood. CDR3 coding DNA: TGTGCCAGCAGCTTAGGCGGCAACGTCTGGGAAAAACTGTTTTTT. It specifies CASSLGGNVWEKLFF.